The rows below give T cell receptor beta chains drawn from one sample of a study of shared clonotypes between healthy human individuals. The repertoire was sequenced with immunoSEQ multiplex PCR; TCRdb's copy has only in-frame clones and lacks some. The sample holds around 940,000 clones, about three quarters seen once. Sequences were obtained from memory CD4+ T cells sorted from blood. These receptors originate from a man aged 18 to 29 in good health. CDR3s include the opening cysteine and the closing phenylalanine or tryptophan. D genes are given only for firm matches. Size is stated for part of the rows, as once, few or many counts, or as a class when the clone is expanded.

cdr3_aa	cdr3_nt	d_call	v_call	j_call	clone_size
CASRPTGGGEQYF	TGCGCCAGCAGACCAACAGGGGGCGGCGAGCAGTACTTC	TRBD1	TRBV5-1	TRBJ2-7	.
CAWSVDGLFHTF	TGTGCCTGGAGTGTAGACGGTCTGTTTCACACCTTC	.	TRBV30	TRBJ1-2	few
CASSSPDASLYGYTF	TGTGCCAGCAGTTCCCCTGACGCGAGCCTCTATGGCTACACCTTC	.	TRBV28	TRBJ1-2	.
CASSGGDRSSEQYF	TGCGCCAGCAGCGGAGGGGACAGGAGCTCCGAGCAGTACTTC	TRBD1	TRBV5-1	TRBJ2-7	.
CASSLRQNLNSPLHF	TGTGCCAGCAGCTTGCGCCAGAACCTTAATTCACCCCTCCACTTT	.	TRBV5-6	TRBJ1-6	.
CASARGDSNYGYTF	TGTGCCTCCGCTAGGGGGGATTCTAACTATGGCTACACCTTC	.	TRBV19	TRBJ1-2	.
CATSRIRQSGQETQYF	TGTGCCACCAGCAGAATTAGACAGAGCGGCCAAGAGACCCAGTACTTC	.	TRBV15	TRBJ2-5	.
CASRSARDNSYEQYF	TGTGCCAGCAGATCCGCCCGGGACAACTCCTACGAGCAGTACTTC	.	TRBV7-8	TRBJ2-7	.
CASKSGTSSYNEQFF	TGTGCCAGCAAATCCGGGACTAGCTCCTACAATGAGCAGTTCTTC	TRBD2	TRBV5-4	TRBJ2-1	.
CATPLWQALNQPQHF	TGTGCTACCCCCCTCTGGCAGGCCTTAAATCAGCCCCAGCATTTT	.	TRBV12-5	TRBJ1-5	.
CASSEAPPGSTDTQYF	TGTGCCAGCAGTGAAGCGCCTCCGGGAAGCACAGATACGCAGTATTTT	.	TRBV2	TRBJ2-3	once
CASSLPSADLRGYTF	TGCGCCAGCAGCTTGCCCAGCGCGGACCTACGTGGCTACACCTTC	.	TRBV5-1	TRBJ1-2	.
CASRLAPTMNTEAFF	TGTGCAAGTCGCTTAGCTCCGACCATGAACACTGAAGCTTTCTTT	.	TRBV12-2	TRBJ1-1	many
CASSQDYSRTQYF	TGCGCCAGCAGTCAGGACTACTCTCGGACCCAGTACTTC	.	TRBV5-1	TRBJ2-5	few
CASSPRERTDTQYF	TGTGCCAGCTCACCCCGGGAGCGCACAGATACGCAGTATTTT	.	TRBV18	TRBJ2-3	.
CAWSARGDTQYF	TGTGCCTGGAGTGCCCGGGGGGATACGCAGTATTTT	.	TRBV30	TRBJ2-3	.
CASSARPWDTEAFF	TGTGCCAGCAGTGCGAGGCCCTGGGACACTGAAGCTTTCTTT	.	TRBV6-1	TRBJ1-1	.